This T cell receptor (beta chain) was sequenced during a study of cytomegalovirus exposure and HLA in healthy donors. Across the whole study: From donors who were HLA-typed, an early data release held 80 million to 95 million unique TCRs.

In the PCR, 60 Vbeta and 13 Jbeta primers were used. Methods used by the authors: In a later analysis, roughly 86 million unique TCR beta chains included roughly 11 million shared by two or more donors. The data were produced by immunoSEQ multiplex PCR, yet TCRdb's version contains in-frame clones alone and is incomplete. D and trimming were read from the DNA, whereas the V and J calls and clone size are those reported in that table. The sample has around 100,000 clones, 50% to 65% seen once. General study points: A classifier reportedly called cytomegalovirus status with high sensitivity and specificity. Most CMV-associated TCR beta chains were later found to appear HLA-restricted.

The CDR3 runs to 15 residues. V dropped 4 bases and J dropped 6; count of bases not matched to a gene: 9. Germline V gene sequence: CDR1 SGDLS, CDR2 YYNGEE. Regarding this clone: What it binds is not known.

This clonotype originated in a man aged 25-40 years in good health and CMV-seropositive. Sequencing was carried out using PBMCs. The V and J genes are TRBV9 and TRBJ2-2; 7 positions agree with TRBD1. The CDR3 DNA reads as TGTGCCAGCAGCTTATCTCAAGGGGGCCCCGGGGAGCTGTTTTTT. Protein: CASSLSQGGPGELFF.